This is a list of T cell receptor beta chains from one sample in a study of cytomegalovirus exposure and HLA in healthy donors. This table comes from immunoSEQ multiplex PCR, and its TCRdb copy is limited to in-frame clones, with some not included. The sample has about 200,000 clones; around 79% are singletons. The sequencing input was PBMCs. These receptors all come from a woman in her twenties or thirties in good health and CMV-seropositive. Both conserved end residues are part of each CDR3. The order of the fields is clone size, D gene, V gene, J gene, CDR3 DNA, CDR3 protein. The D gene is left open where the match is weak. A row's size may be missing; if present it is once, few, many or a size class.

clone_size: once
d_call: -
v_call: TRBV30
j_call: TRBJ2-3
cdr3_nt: TGTGCCTGGAGAAGGGGGAGGGCCCGTACAGATACGCAGTATTTT
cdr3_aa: CAWRRGRARTDTQYF

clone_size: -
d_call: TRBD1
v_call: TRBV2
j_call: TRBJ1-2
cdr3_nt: TGTGCCAGCACACGAGGGGGCTCGACCTATGGCTACACCTTC
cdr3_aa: CASTRGGSTYGYTF

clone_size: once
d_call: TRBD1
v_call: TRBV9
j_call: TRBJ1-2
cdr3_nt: TGTGCCAGCAGCGCTTCCACTCAGGGGGCGCGTGGCTACACCTTC
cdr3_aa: CASSASTQGARGYTF

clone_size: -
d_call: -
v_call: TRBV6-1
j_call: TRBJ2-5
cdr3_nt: TGTGCCAGCAGTGGCGGGATAGTGGGGACCCAGTACTTC
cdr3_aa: CASSGGIVGTQYF

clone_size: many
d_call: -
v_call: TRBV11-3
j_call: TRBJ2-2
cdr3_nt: TGTGCCAGCAGCTCGCACCTAAACACCGGGGAGCTGTTTTTT
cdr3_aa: CASSSHLNTGELFF

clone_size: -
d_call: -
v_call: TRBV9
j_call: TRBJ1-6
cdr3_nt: TGTGCCAGCAGCGTGTACAGGGAAAGTTCACCCCTCCACTTT
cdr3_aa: CASSVYRESSPLHF

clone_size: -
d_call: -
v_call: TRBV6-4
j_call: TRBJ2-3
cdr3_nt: TGTGCCAGCAGTGACGCGGGAGAACAGGGGGAGATTACGCAGTATTTT
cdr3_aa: CASSDAGEQGEITQYF

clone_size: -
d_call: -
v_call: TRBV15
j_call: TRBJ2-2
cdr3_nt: TGTGCCACCAGCAGCCCCGACGGGTTCACCGGGGAGCTGTTTTTT
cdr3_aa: CATSSPDGFTGELFF

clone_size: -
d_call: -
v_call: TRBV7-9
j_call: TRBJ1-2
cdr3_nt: TGTGCCAGCAGCCGCCGGGGGACTCGCAACTATGGCTACACCTTC
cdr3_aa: CASSRRGTRNYGYTF

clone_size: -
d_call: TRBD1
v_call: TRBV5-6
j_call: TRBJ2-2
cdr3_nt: TGTGCCAGCAGCTGGCGGACAGGGGCCGGGGAGCTGTTTTTT
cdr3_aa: CASSWRTGAGELFF

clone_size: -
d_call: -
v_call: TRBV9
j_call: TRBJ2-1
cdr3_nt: TGTGCCAGCAGCGTCCCAAGCGGAGACCCTTACGCGAGCTCCTACAATGAGCAGTTCTTC
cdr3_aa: CASSVPSGDPYASSYNEQFF

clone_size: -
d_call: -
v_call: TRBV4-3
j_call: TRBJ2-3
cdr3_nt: TGCGCCAGCAGCCAAGAGGGTGGCGGGGTTGCAGATACGCAGTATTTT
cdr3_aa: CASSQEGGGVADTQYF

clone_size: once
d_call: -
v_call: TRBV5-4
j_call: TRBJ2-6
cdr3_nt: TGTGCCAGCAGCTTTCCCCTTCAGGTTGGGGCCAACGTCCTGACTTTC
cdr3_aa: CASSFPLQVGANVLTF

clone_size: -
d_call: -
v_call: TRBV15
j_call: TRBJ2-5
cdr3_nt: TGTGCCACCAGCAGAGATAGGGCCGGCGGGCCCCAGTACTTC
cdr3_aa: CATSRDRAGGPQYF

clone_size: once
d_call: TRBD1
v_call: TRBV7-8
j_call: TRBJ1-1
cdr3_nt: TGTGCCAGCAGCCATGCCGGGACAGGGGCCAGTGTCTTT
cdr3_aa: CASSHAGTGASVF

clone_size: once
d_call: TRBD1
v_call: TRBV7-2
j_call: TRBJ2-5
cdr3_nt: TGTGCCAGCGGACAGGGGGAGACCCAGTACTTC
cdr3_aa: CASGQGETQYF

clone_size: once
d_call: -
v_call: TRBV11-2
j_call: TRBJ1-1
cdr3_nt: TGTGCCAGCAGCTTAGGGGGCCTGGAGGACGGGAGGAGGAGAGCTTTCTTT
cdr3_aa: CASSLGGLEDGRRRAFF

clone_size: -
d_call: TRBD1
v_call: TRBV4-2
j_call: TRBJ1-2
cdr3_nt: TGTGCCAGCAGCCATGGACAGGGGATGTATGGCTACACCTTC
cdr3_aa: CASSHGQGMYGYTF

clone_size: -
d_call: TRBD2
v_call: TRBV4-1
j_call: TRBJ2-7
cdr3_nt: TGCGCCAGCAGCCAGGGACTAGCGGGAGGGCCGATCCCCTACGAGCAGTACTTC
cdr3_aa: CASSQGLAGGPIPYEQYF

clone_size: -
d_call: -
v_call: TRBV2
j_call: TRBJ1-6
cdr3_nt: TGTGCCAGCAGTGATATCGGGGGAGAGCTTAATTCACCCCTCCACTTT
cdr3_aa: CASSDIGGELNSPLHF

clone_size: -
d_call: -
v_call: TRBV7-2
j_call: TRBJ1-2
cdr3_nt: TGTGCCAGCAGCGTAAGGACAGACGCAACAGACTATGGCTACACCTTC
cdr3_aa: CASSVRTDATDYGYTF

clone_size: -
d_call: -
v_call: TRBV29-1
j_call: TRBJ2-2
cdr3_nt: TGCAGCGTTGGTGCGGGTAACGCGAACACCGGGGAGCTGTTTTTT
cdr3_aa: CSVGAGNANTGELFF

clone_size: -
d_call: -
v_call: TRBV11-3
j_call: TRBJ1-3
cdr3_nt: TGTGCCAGCAGCACCCATCGCCTATCTACGAAATCTGGAAACACCATATATTTT
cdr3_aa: CASSTHRLSTKSGNTIYF

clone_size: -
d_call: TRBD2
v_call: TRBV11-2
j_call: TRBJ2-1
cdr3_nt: TGTGCCAGCAGCCCTTACCCCGGGACTAGCGGTTACAATGAGCAGTTCTTC
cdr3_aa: CASSPYPGTSGYNEQFF

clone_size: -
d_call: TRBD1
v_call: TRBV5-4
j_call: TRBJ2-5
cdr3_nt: TGTGCCAGCAGCTCGGGACAGCAAGAGACCCAGTACTTC
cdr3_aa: CASSSGQQETQYF

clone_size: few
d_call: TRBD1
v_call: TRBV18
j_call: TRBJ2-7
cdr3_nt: TGTGCCAGCTCACCACCTGGGACAGGGGCTAGTAAAGAGCAGTACTTC
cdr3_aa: CASSPPGTGASKEQYF

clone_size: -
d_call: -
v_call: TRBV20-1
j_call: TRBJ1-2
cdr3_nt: TGCAGTGCAAATCCGGGGAAAGGCTACACCTTC
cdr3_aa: CSANPGKGYTF

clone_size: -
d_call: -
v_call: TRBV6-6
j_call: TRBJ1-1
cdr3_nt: TGTGCCAGCAACCCTACAGGTGGTGGGAACACTGAAGCTTTCTTT
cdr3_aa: CASNPTGGGNTEAFF

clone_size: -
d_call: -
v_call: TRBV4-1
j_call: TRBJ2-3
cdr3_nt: TGCGCCAGCAGCCAGAGCCGGGAGACAGATACGCAGTATTTT
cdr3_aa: CASSQSRETDTQYF